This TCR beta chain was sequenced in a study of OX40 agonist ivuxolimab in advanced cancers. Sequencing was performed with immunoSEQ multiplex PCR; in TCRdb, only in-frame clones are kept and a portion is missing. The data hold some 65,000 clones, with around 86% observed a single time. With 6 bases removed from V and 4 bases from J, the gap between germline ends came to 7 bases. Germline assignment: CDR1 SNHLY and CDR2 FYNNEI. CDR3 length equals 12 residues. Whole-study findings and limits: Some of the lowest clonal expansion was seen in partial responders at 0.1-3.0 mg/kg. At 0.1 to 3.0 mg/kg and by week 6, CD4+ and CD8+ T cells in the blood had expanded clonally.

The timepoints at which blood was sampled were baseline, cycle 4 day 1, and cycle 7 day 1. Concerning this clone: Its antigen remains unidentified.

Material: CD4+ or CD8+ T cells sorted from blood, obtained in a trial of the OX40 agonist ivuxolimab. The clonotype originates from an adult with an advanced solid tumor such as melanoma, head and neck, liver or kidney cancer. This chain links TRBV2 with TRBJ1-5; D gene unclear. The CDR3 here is CASRSGNQPQHF. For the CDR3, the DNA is TGTGCCAGCAGGTCAGGAAATCAGCCCCAGCATTTT.